The rows below give T cell receptor beta chains drawn from one sample of a study of cytomegalovirus exposure and HLA in healthy donors. Some clones are missing from TCRdb's copy, which holds only in-frame ones; the method was immunoSEQ multiplex PCR. The sample gives 100,000 or so clones, around 75% of which show up once; around 6.9% is in the top ten. The specimen was PBMCs. The receptors were gathered from a man younger than 45 in good health and CMV-seropositive. Both conserved end residues are part of each CDR3. D genes are given only for firm matches.

V gene	J gene	D gene	CDR3 protein
TRBV6-5	TRBJ1-5	NA	CASRGAGNQPQHF
TRBV12-2	TRBJ1-6	NA	CAEGQGIFSYNSPLHF
TRBV6-5	TRBJ1-1	NA	CASSYSKSGTEAFF
TRBV14	TRBJ1-1	NA	CASSLRRNTEAFF
TRBV7-2	TRBJ1-5	NA	CASSFPGRQPQHF
TRBV2	TRBJ1-5	TRBD1	CASSAGTVNQPQHF
TRBV2	TRBJ2-7	TRBD2	CASGPGGGRYEQYF
TRBV11-2	TRBJ2-5	TRBD2	CASSRRSGGGAGEETQYF
TRBV6-1	TRBJ1-5	NA	CASSEVTPLSNQPQHF
TRBV7-9	TRBJ1-1	TRBD1	CASSGQGGVEAFF
TRBV19	TRBJ1-4	NA	CASSAGGIGNEKLFF
TRBV5-1	TRBJ2-1	TRBD1	CASTDRGYYNEQFF
TRBV4-3	NA	NA	CASSQEIAYEQYF
TRBV7-9	TRBJ1-1	NA	CSSSPPGQEAFF
TRBV7-2	TRBJ2-7	NA	CASSLGRYEQYF
TRBV5-4	TRBJ2-3	NA	CASSLYGQNGDTQYF
TRBV30	TRBJ1-4	NA	CAWMPRLATNEKLFF
TRBV5-4	TRBJ1-1	NA	CASSLSAMNTEAFF
TRBV15	TRBJ2-5	NA	CATSRRGRETQYF
TRBV27	TRBJ2-5	NA	CASSSRGLQTQYF
TRBV7-9	TRBJ2-7	NA	CASSFYDSSGEQYF
TRBV7-2	TRBJ1-1	NA	CASSLGSLEGAFF
TRBV7-2	TRBJ2-7	NA	CASSSTNSYEQYF
TRBV30	TRBJ1-5	TRBD1	CAWSSGQGAWQPQHF
TRBV5-1	TRBJ1-4	NA	CASSFAGTNEKLFF
TRBV5-4	NA	NA	CASSSGGGLTGNTIYF
TRBV6-4	TRBJ1-2	NA	CASSDSGGPIYGYTF
TRBV6-5	TRBJ1-1	NA	CASSYSIERGNTEAFF
TRBV19	TRBJ2-3	NA	CASSIGWQGQDTQYF
TRBV2	TRBJ2-7	TRBD1	CASRGQGSDEQYF
TRBV5-1	TRBJ2-1	TRBD2	CASSSQAGGPNEQFF
TRBV9	TRBJ1-2	TRBD1	CASSTRDRPYGYTF
TRBV6-5	TRBJ1-5	NA	CASSSQDSNQPQHF
TRBV5-6	TRBJ2-1	NA	CASSLRPGDEQFF
TRBV27	TRBJ1-5	NA	CASSFAAGHQPQHF
TRBV11-2	TRBJ1-3	NA	CASSLGRNSGNTIYF
TRBV7-9	TRBJ1-6	NA	CASSLGGQDNSPLHF
TRBV30	TRBJ2-3	TRBD2	CAWRGLAGGPAGTQYF
TRBV10-3	TRBJ1-2	TRBD1	CAISEQGYGYTF
TRBV5-4	TRBJ2-3	NA	CASSPTGRGFTDTQYF
TRBV13	TRBJ2-5	TRBD1	CASSLADRGTREQYF
TRBV28	TRBJ2-7	NA	CASSLTYEQYF
TRBV11-2	TRBJ2-5	NA	CASSTRQEIQETQYF
TRBV9	TRBJ2-2	NA	CASSVGGGEYTGELFF
TRBV14	TRBJ1-5	NA	CASSQYSNQPQHF
TRBV7-2	TRBJ2-1	NA	CASSLEGGSTPEQFF
TRBV7-8	NA	NA	CASSFKGTPVEQYF
TRBV30	TRBJ2-1	NA	CAWRSTGRNEQFF
TRBV6-6	TRBJ1-5	TRBD1	CASRSTGQGIQPQHF
TRBV14	TRBJ1-1	NA	CASSQGRANTEAFF